The following is a T cell receptor (beta chain) sequence with its context. Data came from immunoSEQ multiplex PCR; TCRdb stores just in-frame clones and leaves some out. The table includes more than 150,000 clones, about nine tenths detected once. This entry is derived from a study of T cell responses to AZD1222 COVID-19 vaccine. The CDR3 is 14 amino acids. Trimming cost V 4 bases and J 10 bases; bases outside gene matches: 10. The germline CDR1 and CDR2 sequences are SGHRS and YFSETQ. Second doses were pooled across both intervals (about 4 or about 12 weeks). The V gene is TRBV5-1, the J gene TRBJ1-2; 10 bases are a match to TRBD1. The sample here was peripheral blood, taken 28 days after the second AZD1222 dose. The TCR comes from an adult who received the AZD1222 COVID-19 vaccine. DNA for the CDR3: TGCGCCAGCAGCCCAGGACAGGGGGAAAGGGACTACACCTTC. This gives the protein CASSPGQGERDYTF.